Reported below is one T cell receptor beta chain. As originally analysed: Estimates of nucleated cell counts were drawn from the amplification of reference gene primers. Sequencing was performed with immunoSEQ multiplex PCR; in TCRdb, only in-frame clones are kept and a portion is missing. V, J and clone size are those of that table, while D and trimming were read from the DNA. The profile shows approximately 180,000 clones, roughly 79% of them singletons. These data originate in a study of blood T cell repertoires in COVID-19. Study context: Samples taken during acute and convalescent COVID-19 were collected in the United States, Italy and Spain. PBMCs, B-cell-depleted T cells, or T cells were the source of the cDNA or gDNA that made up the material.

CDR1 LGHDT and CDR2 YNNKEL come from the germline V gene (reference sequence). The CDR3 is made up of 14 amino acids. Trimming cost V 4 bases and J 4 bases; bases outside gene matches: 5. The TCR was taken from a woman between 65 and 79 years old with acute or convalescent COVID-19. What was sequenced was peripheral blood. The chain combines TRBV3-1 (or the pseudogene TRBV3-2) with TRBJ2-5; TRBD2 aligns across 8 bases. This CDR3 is CASSRGREGETQYF. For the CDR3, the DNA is TGTGCCAGCAGCCGGGGACGGGAGGGAGAGACCCAGTACTTC.